The text below deals with one T cell receptor beta chain. Assay: immunoSEQ multiplex PCR; the TCRdb copy retains only in-frame clones and omits some. The repertoire holds roughly 76,000 clones, with approximately 90% as singletons. The data were obtained in a study of blood T cell repertoires in COVID-19. Study overall: COVID-19 samples from acute and convalescent phases originated in the United States, Italy and Spain.

Losses at the gene ends were 7 bases for V and 9 bases for J; bases not matched to a gene: 7. The CDR3 runs to 15 residues. Per germline, CDR1 KGHDR and CDR2 SFDVKD. The sequence was collected from a woman aged 55-69 years with active COVID-19. Sequenced: peripheral blood. The chain combines TRBV24-1 with TRBJ2-1; 14 bases fit TRBD2. The CDR3 region is CATSELGLAGGEQFF. Written as DNA, the CDR3 is TGTGCCACCAGCGAACTTGGACTAGCGGGAGGTGAGCAGTTCTTC.